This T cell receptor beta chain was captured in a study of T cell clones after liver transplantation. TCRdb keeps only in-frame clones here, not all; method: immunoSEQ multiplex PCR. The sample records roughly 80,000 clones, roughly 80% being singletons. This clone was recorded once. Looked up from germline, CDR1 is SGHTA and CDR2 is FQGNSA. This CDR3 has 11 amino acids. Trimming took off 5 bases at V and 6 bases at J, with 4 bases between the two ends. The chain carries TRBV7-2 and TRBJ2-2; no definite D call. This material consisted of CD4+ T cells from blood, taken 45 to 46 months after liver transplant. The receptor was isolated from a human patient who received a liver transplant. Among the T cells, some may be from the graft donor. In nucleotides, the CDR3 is TGTGCCAGCAGCACATCCGGGGAGCTGTTTTTT. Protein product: CASSTSGELFF.